These 4 T cell receptor beta chains were all obtained from the same sample, sequenced in a study of OX40 agonist ivuxolimab in advanced cancers. Method: immunoSEQ multiplex PCR; TCRdb's copy keeps in-frame clones and lacks some. Of tens of thousands of clones in the sample, roughly 87% were seen once. Sequencing was performed on CD4+ or CD8+ T cells sorted from blood, taken in a trial of the OX40 agonist ivuxolimab. Receptors were obtained from an adult with an advanced solid tumor such as melanoma, head and neck, liver or kidney cancer.

The chain uses TRBV10-3 and TRBJ2-5, with TRBD1 identical over 9 bases. Gene TRBJ2-7 matches the end of the DNA better, so the J call may be wrong. This CDR3 has 14 residues. In germline, CDR1 is ENHRY, CDR2 SYGVKD. The CDR3 bases are TGTGCCATCAGTGGACGGGACAGGGATTACGAGCAGTACTTC. It yields the protein CAISGRDRDYEQYF.

V gene TRBV15 combines with J gene TRBJ2-5; TRBD2 aligns across 7 bases. Germline CDR1 and CDR2: LNHNV and YYDKDF (reference sequence). This CDR3 contains 14 residues. Unmatched junction bases numbered 9, after V lost 6 bases and J lost 5 bases. The CDR3 nucleotides are TGTGCCACCAGAGCCGGGGGGAGTATGGAGACCCAGTACTTC. Protein: CATRAGGSMETQYF.

This chain connects TRBV19 to TRBJ1-4; a possible D gene is TRBD1 (5 bases). The V gene's germline CDR1 is LNHDA and CDR2 SQIVND (reference sequence). V shed 4 bases and J shed 5 bases, with 14 bases lying between them. CDR3 length: 15 amino acids. CDR3 loop: CASSRGRQPNEKLFF. In DNA form, the CDR3 reads TGTGCCAGTAGTAGGGGGAGACAGCCAAATGAAAAACTGTTTTTT. Full variable domain (rest looked up from reference TRBV19 and TRBJ1-4): DGGITQSPKYLFRKEGQNVTLSCEQNLNHDAMYWYRQDPGQGLRLIYYSQIVNDFQKGDIAEGYSVSREKKESFPLTVTSAQKNPTAFYLCASSRGRQPNEKLFFGSGTQLSVL.

This chain connects TRBV2 to TRBJ2-5, with 7 bases identical to TRBD2. The ends lost 1 base at V and 5 bases at J; junction bases unmatched: 7. The CDR3 spans 15 residues. The germline V gene has CDR1 SNHLY and CDR2 FYNNEI. The CDR3 spells CASSEDWGGRETQYF. The CDR3 DNA is TGTGCCAGCAGTGAAGACTGGGGGGGAAGGGAGACCCAGTACTTC.